This record concerns one T cell receptor (beta chain) sequence. What was amplified from RNA transcripts were TCR beta CDR3 regions. The HTBI primer set drove a first-round RT-PCR of the TCR CDR3. In TCRdb, the multiplex PCR reads were re-called with MiXCR into one record per CDR3 protein. Of roughly 250,000 distinct CDR3 sequences detected, about 20% appear once; the ten largest clones hold approximately 60%. CDR3 length: 13 amino acids. V was pared by 3 bases and J by 5 bases, with 2 bases of the junction left unmatched. CDR1 SGHDN and CDR2 FVKESK come from the germline V gene. The data derive from a study of T cells in Graves' hyperthyroidism and ophthalmopathy.

Material for sequencing was blood. The receptor was derived from a man younger than 45 with Graves' ophthalmopathy. The chain uses TRBV14 and TRBJ2-3; 7 bases fit TRBD2. Here the CDR3 reads CASSQIAGDTQYF. The CDR3 coding sequence is TGTGCCAGCAGCCAGATAGCGGGAGATACGCAGTATTTT. Variable domain in full (rest from reference TRBV14 and TRBJ2-3): EAGVTQFPSHSVIEKGQTVTLRCDPISGHDNLYWYRRVMGKEIKFLLHFVKESKQDESGMPNNRFLAERTGGTYSTLKVQPAELEDSGVYFCASSQIAGDTQYFGPGTRLTVL.